The 4 T cell receptor beta chains presented below share a single source sample, sequenced in a study of CD8+ T cells in alopecia areata. Extracted RNA was reverse transcribed, and the resulting cDNA served as sequencing template. TCRdb's table, derived via immunoSEQ multiplex PCR, lists solely in-frame clones and lacks some. The profile shows over 150,000 clones, over 55% of them singletons. Specimen: CD4+ T cells sorted from blood, collected at week 0. The source is a human donor with alopecia areata.

This clone came up a few times. The chain links TRBV2 to TRBJ2-1; unclear D gene. Trimming took 3 bases from V and 10 from J, leaving 7 bases between them. The germline gives CDR1 SNHLY, CDR2 FYNNEI. CDR3 length: 11 amino acids. CDR3 nucleotide sequence: TGTGCCAGCAGTGATGGACGAGAGCAGTTCTTC. It codes for CASSDGREQFF.

The chain recombines TRBV19 with TRBJ2-2; D not resolved. V gave up 3 bases and J gave up 6 bases, with 14 bases separating them. This CDR3 has 15 residues. Germline loops: CDR1 LNHDA, CDR2 SQIVND (reference sequence). The CDR3 DNA reads TGTGCCAGTAGTATTTTTTCGGCCCTCGCCGGGGAGCTGTTTTTT. Translated, it gives CASSIFSALAGELFF.

The CDR3 bases are TGTGCCAGCAGTTTATCGGGGCTAGGACAGGGGGTCCAGTACTTC. Translated: CASSLSGLGQGVQYF. The rearrangement links TRBV27 to TRBJ2-7; 10 bases map to TRBD1. J was trimmed by 10 bases and V by 0 bases; bases with no gene match: 9. The CDR3 consists of 15 residues. In germline, CDR1 is MNHEY, CDR2 SMNVEV (reference sequence).

The chain couples TRBV10-3 to TRBJ2-3, with 8 bases that match TRBD1. With 2 bases clipped from V and 4 bases from J, the junction kept 8 bases outside the gene matches. Germline-derived CDR1 and CDR2 are ENHRY and SYGVKD. The CDR3 sequence is 16 residues long. The CDR3 sequence: CAISEGQGGLSDTQYF. CDR3 nucleotide sequence: TGTGCCATCAGTGAGGGACAGGGAGGATTATCAGATACGCAGTATTTT.